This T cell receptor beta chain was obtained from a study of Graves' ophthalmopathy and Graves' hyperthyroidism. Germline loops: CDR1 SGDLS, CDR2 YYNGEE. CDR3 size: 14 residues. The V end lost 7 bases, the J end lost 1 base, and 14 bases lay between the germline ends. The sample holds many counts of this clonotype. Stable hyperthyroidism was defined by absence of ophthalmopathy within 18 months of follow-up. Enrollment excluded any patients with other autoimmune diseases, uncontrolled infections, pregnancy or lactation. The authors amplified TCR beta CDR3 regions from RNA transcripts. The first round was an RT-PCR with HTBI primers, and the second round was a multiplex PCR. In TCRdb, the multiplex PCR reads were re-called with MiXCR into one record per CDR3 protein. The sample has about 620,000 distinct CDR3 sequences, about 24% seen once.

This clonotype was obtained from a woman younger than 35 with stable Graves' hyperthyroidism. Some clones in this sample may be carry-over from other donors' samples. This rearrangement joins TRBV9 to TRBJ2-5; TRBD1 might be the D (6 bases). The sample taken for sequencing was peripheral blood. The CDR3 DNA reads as TGTGCCAGCGGACAGTCTAGTGCCCAAGAGACCCAGTACTTC. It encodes CASGQSSAQETQYF.